Included here is one T cell receptor beta chain sequence, with context. In the authors' workflow: How many nucleated cells were present was estimated from reference gene primer amplification. Repertoires were generated with immunoSEQ multiplex PCR, while TCRdb's copy carries only in-frame clones and drops some. V and J calls and clone size follow that table, whereas D and trimming were derived from the DNA. There are some 31,000 clones in the sample; 70% to 90% occur only once, and about 9.6% lies in the top ten. The CDR3 sequence is 13 residues long. Trimming removed 1 base at V and 2 bases at J, with 5 bases between. CDR1 is SGHTA, CDR2 FQGNSA, per germline. The entry originates in a study of blood T cell repertoires in COVID-19. Looking at the study overall: Acute and convalescent COVID-19 samples came from the United States, Italy and Spain. In each case, the material was cDNA or gDNA derived from T cells, B-cell-depleted T cells, or PBMCs.

The sample comprised peripheral blood. J is TRBJ1-1 and V is TRBV7-2; D is undetermined. This TCR derives from a man older than 75 with active COVID-19. CDR3 protein: CASSLVTNTEAFF. The CDR3 coding sequence is TGTGCCAGCAGCTTAGTTACAAACACTGAAGCTTTCTTT.